Listed here is a single TCR beta chain. Its specific antigen is unknown. One base away there is no much larger clone; base qualities are not given. The germline V gene (reference sequence) sets CDR1 to SEHNR and CDR2 to FQNEAQ. Including the terminal cysteine and phenylalanine, the CDR3 comprises 14 residues. Just CDR3 DNA is preserved here, 42 bases in frame from base 1. The V end gives up 4 bases and the J end 2 bases, leaving 4 bases in the junction not matched to a gene. For sequencing, an Illumina NovaSeq 6000 was employed. cDNA libraries for TCRalpha and TCRbeta were prepared by 5'RACE using constant-segment primers, with sample barcodes and unique molecular identifiers added. RNA was extracted from every sample with Trizol reagent. Amplification of the libraries took two PCR steps, and the second step added a second sample barcode plus Illumina TruSeq adapters. Libraries were sequenced on an Illumina NovaSeq with 2 x 150 bp paired-end reads. Regarding the original processing steps: Reads were demultiplexed and collapsed into UMI-guided consensus sequences with migec v1.2.7. Using mixcr v2.1.11, UMI consensuses were aligned to TRA and TRB V and J templates and then assembled into clonotypes. A clonotype was counted as expanded or contracted only if both edgeR and NoisET called the change significant, with noise models trained on biological replicates. edgeR calls used a false discovery rate-adjusted p below 0.01 and a log2 fold-change threshold of 1. As an exploratory analysis of dynamics, max-normalized trajectories of the 1000 most abundant clonotypes were examined by PCA with hierarchical clustering. Separately sequenced CD4+ and CD8+ repertoires were used to assign the CD4 or CD8 phenotype of responding clones. TCRdb trimmed public reads at Q25 via fastp, called clones via MiXCR and kept in-frame beta chains. Each CDR3 protein appears once, grouped with its most common genes and DNA. What appears here as the V and J calls and clone size reflects TCRdb's work, not the paper's. This sample lists tens of thousands of distinct CDR3 sequences; 10% to 15% were detected once. The ten largest account for about 27% of the sample.

The sample is drawn from a study of T-cell memory formation after mild COVID-19 (dated by TCRdb to about 2021). Background for the entire study: TCR sequence clusters from the two donors were largely donor specific. In two donors, T-cell clones that expanded and contracted after mild COVID-19 were followed by sequencing TCRalpha and TCRbeta repertoires longitudinally. The cohort comprised two young, previously healthy adult volunteers, one female and one male.

PBMCs were isolated by Ficoll-Paque density gradient centrifugation. What the research found in general, with its limitations: Contracting CD4+ clones turned up mainly in the CM and EM memory subsets, whereas EMRA was where CD8+ clones were enriched. Clones that contracted from day 15 to 85 showed balanced CD4/CD8 phenotypes, whereas a second wave of clones that expanded from day 15 to 37 leaned towards CD4+. Some responding clones were detected in pre-infection memory, suggesting pre-existing cross-reactive memory T cells joined the SARS-CoV-2 response. Only two mild cases were covered in the study, and larger cohorts including severe cases with pre-infection samples were considered necessary. The second-wave clones that peaked on day 37 were not confirmed to be SARS-CoV-2 specific.

Sequenced: PBMCs or a T cell subset sorted from them (not recorded which). This clonotype was sampled from an adult woman who had mild COVID-19 (a few samples of this study predate the infection). The sample titles of this study are shuffled in the database, so cell type and time point are left out; the donor was told from shared clones. The chain was built from TRBV7-9 and TRBJ1-1; TRBD1 fits 7 bases in the junction. The CDR3 region reads CASSSGQPNTEAFF. The nucleotides read TGTGCCAGCAGCTCGGGACAGCCAAACACTGAAGCTTTCTTT.